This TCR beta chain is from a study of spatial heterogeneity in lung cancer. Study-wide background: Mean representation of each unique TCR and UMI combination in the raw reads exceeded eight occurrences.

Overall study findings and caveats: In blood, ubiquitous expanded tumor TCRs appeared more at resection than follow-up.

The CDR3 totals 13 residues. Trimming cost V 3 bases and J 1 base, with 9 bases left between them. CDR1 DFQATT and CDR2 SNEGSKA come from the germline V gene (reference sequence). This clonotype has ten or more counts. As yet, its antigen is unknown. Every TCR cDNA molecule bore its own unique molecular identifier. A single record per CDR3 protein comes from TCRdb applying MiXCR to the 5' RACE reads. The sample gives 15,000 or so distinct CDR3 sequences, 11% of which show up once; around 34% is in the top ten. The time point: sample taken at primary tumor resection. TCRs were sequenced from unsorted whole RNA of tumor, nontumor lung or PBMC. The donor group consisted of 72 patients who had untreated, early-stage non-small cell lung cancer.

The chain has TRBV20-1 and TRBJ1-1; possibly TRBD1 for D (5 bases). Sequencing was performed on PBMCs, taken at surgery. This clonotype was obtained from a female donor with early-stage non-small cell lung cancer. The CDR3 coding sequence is TGCAGTGCTAGTCGTCAGGGGAACACTGAAGCTTTCTTT. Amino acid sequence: CSASRQGNTEAFF.